Following are 11 T cell receptor beta chains from one sample sequenced in a study of patients and donors after allogeneic stem cell transplantation. TCRdb called the RT-PCR reads again in MiXCR, with one record for every CDR3 protein. The table shows over 400,000 distinct CDR3 sequences, with around 16% occurring only once. Sequencing was done on a sample of blood, either unsorted or a sorted T cell fraction (not recorded which). The receptors here all came from a human donor who was either an allogeneic HSCT recipient or a stem cell or donor lymphocyte infusion donor (not recorded which). It is not recorded whose cells these are; they may come from a transplant donor.

This clonotype has a handful of counts. The junction departs from germline at one end; a sequencing error may be responsible. The J gene is TRBJ2-7, the V gene TRBV9, with 16 positions matching TRBD2. This CDR3 contains 18 residues. CDR1 and CDR2 from the germline V gene are SGDLS and YYNGEE. CDR3 in DNA: TGTGCCAGTAGCGTAGGGACTAGCGGGGGGGCAAGTGCGTCCGAGCAGTACTTC. This encodes CASSVGTSGGASASEQYF. Looking up the rest from reference TRBV9 and TRBJ2-7 gives the full variable domain: DSGVTQTPKHLITATGQRVTLRCSPRSGDLSVYWYQQSLDQGLQFLIQYYNGEERAKGNILERFSAQQFPDLHSELNLSSLELGDSALYFCASSVGTSGGASASEQYFGPGTRLTVT.

This chain uses TRBV4-3 with TRBJ2-3, with TRBD2 matching 8 bases. The CDR3 has 15 amino acids. Looked up from germline, CDR1 is LGHNA and CDR2 is YSLEER. V dropped 0 bases and J dropped 2; count of bases not matched to a gene: 1. CDR3 sequence (DNA): TGCGCCAGCAGCCAAGATAGCGGGGCCACAGATACGCAGTATTTT. This sequence encodes CASSQDSGATDTQYF.

A few counts support this clonotype. The rearrangement joins TRBV6-1 to TRBJ1-2; D gene unclear. The ends were cut back, 4 bases at V and 8 bases at J, with 11 bases in the middle. CDR1 MNHNS and CDR2 SASEGT come from the germline V gene. The length of the CDR3 is 12 residues. For the CDR3, the DNA is TGTGCCAGCAGTGGGGTTCCGGTGGGCTACACCTTC. Translated: CASSGVPVGYTF.

V gene TRBV11-2 combines with J gene TRBJ1-4, with 7 bases matching TRBD1. Germline trimming cut 6 bases from V and 11 bases from J; bases unmatched to any gene: 6. CDR3 length equals 12 residues. Germline assignment: CDR1 SGHAT and CDR2 FQNNGV. This CDR3 reads CASSPQGTKLFF. DNA for the CDR3: TGTGCCAGCAGTCCACAGGGGACGAAACTGTTTTTT.

This clonotype occurred a few times. The chain couples TRBV6-5 to TRBJ2-3; 7 positions agree with TRBD2. V shed 2 bases and J 1 base; nucleotides not matched to a gene: 3. CDR3 size: 15 residues. CDR1 and CDR2 from the germline V gene are MNHEY and SVGAGI. The CDR3 here is CASSYPAGGTDTQYF. In DNA, the CDR3 is TGTGCCAGCAGTTACCCTGCGGGGGGCACAGATACGCAGTATTTT.

This rearrangement joins TRBV7-2 to TRBJ1-2; 7 nucleotides match TRBD1. V lost 3 bases and J lost 7; bases outside the gene matches: 5. The CDR3 sequence is 13 residues long. CDR1 and CDR2 from the germline V gene are SGHTA and FQGNSA. CDR3 loop: CASSLMTGFGYTF. The CDR3 nucleotides are TGTGCCAGCAGCTTGATGACAGGGTTTGGCTACACCTTC.

This clonotype showed up just a few times. The V call is TRBV2, the J call TRBJ2-3, with D maybe TRBD1 (6 bases). V shed 3 bases and J shed 2 bases, with 18 bases lying between them. Germline CDR1 and CDR2: SNHLY and FYNNEI. CDR3 length equals 17 residues. The DNA of the CDR3 is TGTGCCAGCAGTGAGGAATGGCAGGGGATTATCACAGATACGCAGTATTTT. Translation gives CASSEEWQGIITDTQYF.

This clonotype was counted between two and nine times. Here the CDR3 reads CAWSQRGQIYTF. DNA of the CDR3: TGTGCCTGGAGTCAGAGGGGGCAGATCTACACCTTC. The rearrangement uses TRBV30 and TRBJ1-2, with 7 bases fitting TRBD1. This CDR3 is built from 12 residues. Trimming removed 2 bases from V and 10 bases from J; junction bases left unmatched: 7. Germline-derived CDR1 and CDR2 are GTSNPN and SVGIG (reference sequence).

The rearrangement joins TRBV18 to TRBJ1-5, with D tentatively TRBD1 (6 bases). CDR3 length equals 14 residues. CDR1 is KGHSH, CDR2 LQKENI, per germline. Trimming removed 6 bases from V and 9 bases from J, with 18 bases in between. In DNA, the CDR3 is TGTGCCAGCTCCCGTTGGGGGGGGCGTCGGCCCCAGCATTTT. Translation: CASSRWGGRRPQHF.

This clonotype was observed a handful of times. The chain links TRBV19 to TRBJ2-7; 7 bases align to TRBD1. The V segment lost 4 bases and the J segment 5 bases; nucleotides outside the gene matches: 11. The germline V gene encodes CDR1 LNHDA and CDR2 SQIVND (reference sequence). CDR3 length: 15 amino acids. CDR3 residues: CASSTNSAGGNEQYF. The DNA for the CDR3 is TGTGCCAGTAGTACGAACTCCGCAGGGGGAAACGAGCAGTACTTC.

At least ten counts were recorded for this clonotype. V is TRBV7-9 and J is TRBJ2-5; D is uncertain. This CDR3 is built from 13 residues. Germline V gene data show CDR1 as SEHNR and CDR2 as FQNEAQ (reference sequence). V dropped 3 bases and J dropped 1 base, with 6 bases sitting between them. For the CDR3, the DNA is TGTGCCAGCAGCTTCGTGGGCCAAGAGACCCAGTACTTC. Its protein is CASSFVGQETQYF.